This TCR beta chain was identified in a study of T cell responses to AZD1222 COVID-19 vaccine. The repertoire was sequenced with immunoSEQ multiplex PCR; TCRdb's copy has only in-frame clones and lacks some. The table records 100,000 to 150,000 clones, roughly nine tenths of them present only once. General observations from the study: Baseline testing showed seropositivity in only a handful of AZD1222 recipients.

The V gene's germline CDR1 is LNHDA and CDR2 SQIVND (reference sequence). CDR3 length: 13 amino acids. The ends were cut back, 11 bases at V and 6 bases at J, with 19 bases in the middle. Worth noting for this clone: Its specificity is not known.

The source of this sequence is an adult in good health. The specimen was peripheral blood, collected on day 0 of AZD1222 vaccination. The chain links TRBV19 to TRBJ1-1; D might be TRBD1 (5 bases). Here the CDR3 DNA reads TGTGCCGTTTCAGGGAATGTGATATCTGAAGCTTTCTTT. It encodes CAVSGNVISEAFF.